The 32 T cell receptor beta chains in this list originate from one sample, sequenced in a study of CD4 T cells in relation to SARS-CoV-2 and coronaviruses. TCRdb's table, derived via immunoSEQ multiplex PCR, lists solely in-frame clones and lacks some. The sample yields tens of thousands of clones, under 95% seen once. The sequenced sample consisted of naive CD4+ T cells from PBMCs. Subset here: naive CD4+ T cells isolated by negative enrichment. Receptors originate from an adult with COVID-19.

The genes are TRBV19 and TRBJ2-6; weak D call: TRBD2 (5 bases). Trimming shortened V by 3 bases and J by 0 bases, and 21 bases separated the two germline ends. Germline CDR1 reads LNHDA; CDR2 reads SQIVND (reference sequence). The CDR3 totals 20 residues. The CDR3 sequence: CASSILSWLARHSGANVLTF. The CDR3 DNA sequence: TGTGCCAGTAGTATCTTATCCTGGCTAGCCAGACACTCTGGGGCCAACGTCCTGACTTTC.

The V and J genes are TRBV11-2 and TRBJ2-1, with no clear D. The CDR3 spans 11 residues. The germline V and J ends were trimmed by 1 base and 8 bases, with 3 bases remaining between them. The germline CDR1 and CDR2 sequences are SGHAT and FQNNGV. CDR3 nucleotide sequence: TGTGCCAGCAGCTTAGTCTATGAGCAGTTCTTC. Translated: CASSLVYEQFF.

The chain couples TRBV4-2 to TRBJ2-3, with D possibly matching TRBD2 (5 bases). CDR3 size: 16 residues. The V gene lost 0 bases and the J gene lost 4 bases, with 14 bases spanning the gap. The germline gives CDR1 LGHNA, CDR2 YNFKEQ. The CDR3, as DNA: TGTGCCAGCAGCCAAGAATGGTCCGGAGGAGCAGATACGCAGTATTTT. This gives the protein CASSQEWSGGADTQYF.

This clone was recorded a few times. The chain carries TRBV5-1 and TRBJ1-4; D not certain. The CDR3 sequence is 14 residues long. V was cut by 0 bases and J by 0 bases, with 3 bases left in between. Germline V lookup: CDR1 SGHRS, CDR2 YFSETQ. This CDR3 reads CASSLVSTNEKLFF. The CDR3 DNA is TGCGCCAGCAGCTTGGTCTCAACTAATGAAAAACTGTTTTTT.

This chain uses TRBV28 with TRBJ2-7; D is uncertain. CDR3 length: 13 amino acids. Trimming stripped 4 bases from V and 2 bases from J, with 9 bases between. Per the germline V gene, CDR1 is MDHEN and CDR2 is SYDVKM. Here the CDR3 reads CASSSDGAYEQYF. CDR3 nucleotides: TGTGCCAGCAGTTCCGACGGAGCCTACGAGCAGTACTTC. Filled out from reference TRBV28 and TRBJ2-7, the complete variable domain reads DVKVTQSSRYLVKRTGEKVFLECVQDMDHENMFWYRQDPGLGLRLIYFSYDVKMKEKGDIPEGYSVSREKKERFSLILESASTNQTSMYLCASSSDGAYEQYFGPGTRLTVT.

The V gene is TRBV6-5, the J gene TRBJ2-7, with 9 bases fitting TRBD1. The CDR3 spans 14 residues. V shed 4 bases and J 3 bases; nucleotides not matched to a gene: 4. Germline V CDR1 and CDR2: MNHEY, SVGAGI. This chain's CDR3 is CASSFPTGGYEQYF. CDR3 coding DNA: TGTGCCAGCAGTTTCCCGACAGGGGGCTACGAGCAGTACTTC.

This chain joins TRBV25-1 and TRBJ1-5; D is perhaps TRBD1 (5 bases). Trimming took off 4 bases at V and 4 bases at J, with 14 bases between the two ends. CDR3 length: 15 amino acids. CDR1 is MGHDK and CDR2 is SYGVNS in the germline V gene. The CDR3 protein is CASSARDGGNQPQHF. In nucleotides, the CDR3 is TGTGCCAGCAGTGCTCGGGACGGGGGGAATCAGCCCCAGCATTTT. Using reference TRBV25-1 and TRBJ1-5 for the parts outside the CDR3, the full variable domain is EADIYQTPRYLVIGTGKKITLECSQTMGHDKMYWYQQDPGMELHLIHYSYGVNSTEKGDLSSESTVSRIRTEHFPLTLESARPSHTSQYLCASSARDGGNQPQHFGDGTRLSIL.

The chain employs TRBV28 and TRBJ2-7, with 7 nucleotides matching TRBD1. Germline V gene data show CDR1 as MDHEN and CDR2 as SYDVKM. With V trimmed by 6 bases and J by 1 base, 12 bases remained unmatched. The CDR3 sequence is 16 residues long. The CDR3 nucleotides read TGTGCCAGCAGCTCCCCGGGTGAGGGGGCTTCCTACGAGCAGTACTTC. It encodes CASSSPGEGASYEQYF.

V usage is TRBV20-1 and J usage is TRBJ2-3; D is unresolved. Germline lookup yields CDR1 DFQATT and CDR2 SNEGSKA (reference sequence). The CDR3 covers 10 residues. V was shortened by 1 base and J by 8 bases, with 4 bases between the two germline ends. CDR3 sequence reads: CSARAGTQYF. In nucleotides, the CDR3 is TGCAGTGCTAGAGCGGGTACGCAGTATTTT.

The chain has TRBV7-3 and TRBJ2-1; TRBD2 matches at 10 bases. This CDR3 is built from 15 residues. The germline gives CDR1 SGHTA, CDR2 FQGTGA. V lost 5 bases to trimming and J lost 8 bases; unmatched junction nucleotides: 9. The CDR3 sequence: CASSPSSGSRHEQFF. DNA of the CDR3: TGTGCCAGCAGCCCGTCTAGCGGGAGTAGACATGAGCAGTTCTTC.

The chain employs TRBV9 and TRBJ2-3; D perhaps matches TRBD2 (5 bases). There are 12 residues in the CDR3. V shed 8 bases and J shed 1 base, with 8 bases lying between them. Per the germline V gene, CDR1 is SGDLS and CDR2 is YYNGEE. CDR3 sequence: CASGLGTDTQYF. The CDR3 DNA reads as TGTGCCAGTGGACTCGGCACAGATACGCAGTATTTT.

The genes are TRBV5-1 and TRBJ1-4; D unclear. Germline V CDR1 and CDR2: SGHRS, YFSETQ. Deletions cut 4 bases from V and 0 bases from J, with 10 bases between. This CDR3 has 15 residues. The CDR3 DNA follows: TGCGCCAGCAGCCCCTCCCTTGCAACTAATGAAAAACTGTTTTTT. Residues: CASSPSLATNEKLFF.

The CDR3 DNA reads as TGCGCCAGCAGCCACCCGGGACTAGGGGGCGGGGAGCTGTTTTTT. Its translation is CASSHPGLGGGELFF. The V gene is TRBV5-1, the J gene TRBJ2-2; 8 bases match TRBD2. Trimming took 4 bases from V and 7 from J; bases not matched to a gene: 9. Germline V gene sequence: CDR1 SGHRS, CDR2 YFSETQ. The CDR3 consists of 15 residues.

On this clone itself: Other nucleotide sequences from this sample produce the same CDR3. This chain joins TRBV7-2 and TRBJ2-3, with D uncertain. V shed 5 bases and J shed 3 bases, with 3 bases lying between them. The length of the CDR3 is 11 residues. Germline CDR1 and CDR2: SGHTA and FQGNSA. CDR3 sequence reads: CASSRTDTQYF. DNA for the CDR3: TGTGCCAGCAGCCGGACAGATACGCAGTATTTT.

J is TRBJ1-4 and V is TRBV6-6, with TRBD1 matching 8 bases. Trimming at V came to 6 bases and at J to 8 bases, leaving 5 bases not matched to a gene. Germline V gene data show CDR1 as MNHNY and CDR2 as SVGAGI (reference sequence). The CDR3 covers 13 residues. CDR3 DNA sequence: TGTGCCAGCAGGCAGGGGGCGGGAGAAAAACTGTTTTTT. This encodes CASRQGAGEKLFF.

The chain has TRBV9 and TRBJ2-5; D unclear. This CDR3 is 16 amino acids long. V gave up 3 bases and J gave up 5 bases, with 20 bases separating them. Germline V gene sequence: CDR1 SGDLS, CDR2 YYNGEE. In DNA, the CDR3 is TGTGCCAGCAGCGGCCGGGCCGTGGAGTTCGGCGAGACCCAGTACTTC. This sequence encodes CASSGRAVEFGETQYF.

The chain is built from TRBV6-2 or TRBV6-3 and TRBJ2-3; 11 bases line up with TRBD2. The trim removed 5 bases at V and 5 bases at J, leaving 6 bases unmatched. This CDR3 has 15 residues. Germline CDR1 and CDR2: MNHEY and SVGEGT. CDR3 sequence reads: CASSLLAGGGDTQYF. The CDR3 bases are TGTGCCAGCAGTCTCCTAGCGGGAGGAGGAGATACGCAGTATTTT.

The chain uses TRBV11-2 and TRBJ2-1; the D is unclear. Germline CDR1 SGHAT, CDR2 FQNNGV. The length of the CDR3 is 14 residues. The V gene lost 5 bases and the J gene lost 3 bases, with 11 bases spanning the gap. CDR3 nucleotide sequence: TGTGCCAGCAGCCCCAAGACATACTACAATGAGCAGTTCTTC. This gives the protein CASSPKTYYNEQFF.

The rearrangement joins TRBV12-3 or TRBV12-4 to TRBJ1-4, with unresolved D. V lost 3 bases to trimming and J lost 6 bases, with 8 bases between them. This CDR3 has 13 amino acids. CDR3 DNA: TGTGCCAGCAGTTTTAGGGTAGATGAAAAACTGTTTTTT. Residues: CASSFRVDEKLFF.

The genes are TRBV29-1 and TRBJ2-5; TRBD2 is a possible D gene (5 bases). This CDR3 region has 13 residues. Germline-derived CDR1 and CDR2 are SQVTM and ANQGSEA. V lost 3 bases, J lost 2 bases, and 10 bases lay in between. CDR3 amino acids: CSVDGWEQETQYF. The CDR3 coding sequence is TGCAGCGTTGATGGGTGGGAGCAAGAGACCCAGTACTTC.

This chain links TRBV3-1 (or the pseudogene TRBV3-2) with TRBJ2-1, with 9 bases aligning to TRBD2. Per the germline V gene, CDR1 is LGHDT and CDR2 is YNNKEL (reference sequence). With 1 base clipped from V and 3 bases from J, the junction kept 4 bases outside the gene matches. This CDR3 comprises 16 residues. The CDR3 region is CASSQVAGAGYNEQFF. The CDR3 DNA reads TGTGCCAGCAGCCAAGTAGCGGGAGCGGGCTACAATGAGCAGTTCTTC.

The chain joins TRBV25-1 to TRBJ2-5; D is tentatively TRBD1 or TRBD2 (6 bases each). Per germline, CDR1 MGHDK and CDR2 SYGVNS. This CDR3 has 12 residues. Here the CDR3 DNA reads TGTGTATCTAGGGGGGATTCGGAGACCCAGTACTTC. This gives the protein CVSRGDSETQYF. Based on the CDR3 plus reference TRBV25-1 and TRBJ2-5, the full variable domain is EADIYQTPRYLVIGTGKKITLECSQTMGHDKMYWYQQDPGMELHLIHYSYGVNSTEKGDLSSESTVSRIRTEHFPLTLESARPSHTSQYLCVSRGDSETQYFGPGTRLLVL.

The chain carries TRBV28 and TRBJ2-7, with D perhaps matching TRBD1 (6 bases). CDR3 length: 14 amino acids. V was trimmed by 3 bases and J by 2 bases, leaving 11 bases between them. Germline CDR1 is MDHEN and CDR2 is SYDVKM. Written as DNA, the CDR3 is TGTGCCAGCAGTTTTCACGGACAGACCTACGAGCAGTACTTC. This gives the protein CASSFHGQTYEQYF.

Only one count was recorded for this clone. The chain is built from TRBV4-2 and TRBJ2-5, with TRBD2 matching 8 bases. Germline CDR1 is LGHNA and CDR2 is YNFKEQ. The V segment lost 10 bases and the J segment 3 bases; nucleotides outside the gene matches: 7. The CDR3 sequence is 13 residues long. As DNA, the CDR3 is TGTGCCACCTCTAGAGCGGGAGAAGAGACCCAGTACTTC. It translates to CATSRAGEETQYF.

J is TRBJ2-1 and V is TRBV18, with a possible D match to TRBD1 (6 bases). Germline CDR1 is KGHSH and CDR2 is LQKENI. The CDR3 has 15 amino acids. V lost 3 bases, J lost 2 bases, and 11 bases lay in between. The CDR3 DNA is TGTGCCAGCTCACCCCAGGGGACGACCTACAATGAGCAGTTCTTC. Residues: CASSPQGTTYNEQFF.

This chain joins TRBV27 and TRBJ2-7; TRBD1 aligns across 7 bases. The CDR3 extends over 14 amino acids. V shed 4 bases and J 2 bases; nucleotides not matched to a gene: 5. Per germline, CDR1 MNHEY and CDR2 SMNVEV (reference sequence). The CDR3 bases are TGTGCCAGCAGTTCCGGGACAGTGCCCTACGAGCAGTACTTC. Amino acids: CASSSGTVPYEQYF.

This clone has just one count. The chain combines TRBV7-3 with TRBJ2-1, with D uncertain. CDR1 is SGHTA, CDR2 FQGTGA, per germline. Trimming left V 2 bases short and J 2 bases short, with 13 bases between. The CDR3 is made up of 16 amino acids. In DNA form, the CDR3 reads TGTGCCAGCAGCTTATATGCATCCAGAACCTACAATGAGCAGTTCTTC. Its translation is CASSLYASRTYNEQFF.

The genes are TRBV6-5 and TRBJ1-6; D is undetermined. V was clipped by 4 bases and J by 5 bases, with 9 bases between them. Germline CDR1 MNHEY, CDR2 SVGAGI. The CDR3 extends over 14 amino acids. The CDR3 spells CASSLGQNNSPLHF. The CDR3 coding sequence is TGTGCCAGCAGTTTAGGGCAGAATAATTCACCCCTCCACTTT.

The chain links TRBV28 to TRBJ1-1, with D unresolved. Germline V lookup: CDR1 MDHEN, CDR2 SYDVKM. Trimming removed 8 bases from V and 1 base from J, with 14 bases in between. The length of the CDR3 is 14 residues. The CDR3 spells CASSVGSSNTEAFF. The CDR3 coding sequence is TGTGCCAGCTCCGTGGGGTCCTCGAACACTGAAGCTTTCTTT.

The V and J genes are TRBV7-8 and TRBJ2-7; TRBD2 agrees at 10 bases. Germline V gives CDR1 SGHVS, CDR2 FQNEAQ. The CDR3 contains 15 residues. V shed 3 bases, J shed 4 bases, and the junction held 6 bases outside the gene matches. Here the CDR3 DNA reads TGTGCCAGCAGCTTCCTTACTAGCGGGGTTTACGAGCAGTACTTC. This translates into CASSFLTSGVYEQYF.

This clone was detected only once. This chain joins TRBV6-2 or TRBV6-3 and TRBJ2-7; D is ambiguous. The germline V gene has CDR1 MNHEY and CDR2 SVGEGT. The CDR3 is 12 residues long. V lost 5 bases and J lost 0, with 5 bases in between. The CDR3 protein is CASSRNSYEQYF. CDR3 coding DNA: TGTGCCAGCAGTCGCAACTCCTACGAGCAGTACTTC.

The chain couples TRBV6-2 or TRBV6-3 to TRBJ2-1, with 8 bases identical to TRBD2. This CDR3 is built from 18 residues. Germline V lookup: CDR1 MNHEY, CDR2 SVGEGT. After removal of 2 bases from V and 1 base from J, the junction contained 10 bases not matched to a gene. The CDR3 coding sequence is TGTGCCAGCAGTTACCCCAGCGGGAGTGGGAAGTCCTACAATGAGCAGTTCTTC. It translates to CASSYPSGSGKSYNEQFF.